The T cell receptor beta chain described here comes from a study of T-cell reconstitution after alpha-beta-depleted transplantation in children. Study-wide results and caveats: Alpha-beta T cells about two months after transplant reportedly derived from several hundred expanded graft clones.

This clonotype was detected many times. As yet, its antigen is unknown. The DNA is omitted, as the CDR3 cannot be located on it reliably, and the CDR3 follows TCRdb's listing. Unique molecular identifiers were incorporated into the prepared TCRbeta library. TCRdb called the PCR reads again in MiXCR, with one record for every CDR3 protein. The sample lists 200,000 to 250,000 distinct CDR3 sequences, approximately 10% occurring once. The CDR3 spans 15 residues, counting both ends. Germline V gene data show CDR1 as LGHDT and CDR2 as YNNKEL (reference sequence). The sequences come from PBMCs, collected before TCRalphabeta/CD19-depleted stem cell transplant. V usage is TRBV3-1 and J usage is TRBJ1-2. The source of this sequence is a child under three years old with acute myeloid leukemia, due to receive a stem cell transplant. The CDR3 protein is CASSQSTSGSYGYTF.